This entry concerns a single T cell receptor beta chain. The record originates from a study of T cell responses to AZD1222 COVID-19 vaccine. The protocol was immunoSEQ multiplex PCR, while the TCRdb copy is restricted to in-frame clones and leaves out a portion. The table lists some 200,000 clones, approximately 93% of them singletons. Trimming at V came to 5 bases and at J to 6 bases, leaving 7 bases not matched to a gene. Germline lookup yields CDR1 SGHDT and CDR2 YYEEEE. This CDR3 has 14 residues. This TCR derives from an adult who received the AZD1222 COVID-19 vaccine. V is TRBV5-6 and J is TRBJ2-2; 7 positions match TRBD1. The sample consisted of peripheral blood, taken 28 days after the second AZD1222 dose. The CDR3 bases are TGTGCCAGCAGACGACAGGGTTATGCCGGGGAGCTGTTTTTT. Its protein is CASRRQGYAGELFF.